The source of this T cell receptor delta chain is a study of gamma-delta T cells after stem cell transplantation. TCRdb re-called the RT-PCR reads through CATT. This repertoire shows about 1,100 delta-chain clones, 15% to 20% found once; its top ten account for 40% to 50%. A remark on this clone: TCRdb's protein, taken from a much larger clone, differs from this DNA's translation at residue 6, likely owing to a read error; the protein displayed comes from the DNA.

Germline CDR1 reads GEAIGNYY; CDR2 reads EKD. The CDR3 consists of 19 residues. V lost 3 bases, J lost 1 base, and 16 bases stayed unmatched. This TCR was recovered from a human donor. It is not recorded whose cells these are; they may come from a transplant donor. The material sequenced was gamma-delta T cells. The chain is built from TRDV2 and TRDJ1; TRDD3 matches 10 bases. CDR3 protein: CACDDTSTGGLARTDKLIF. CDR3 nucleotide sequence: TGTGCCTGTGACGACACGTCTACTGGGGGATTGGCCCGCACCGATAAACTCATCTTT.